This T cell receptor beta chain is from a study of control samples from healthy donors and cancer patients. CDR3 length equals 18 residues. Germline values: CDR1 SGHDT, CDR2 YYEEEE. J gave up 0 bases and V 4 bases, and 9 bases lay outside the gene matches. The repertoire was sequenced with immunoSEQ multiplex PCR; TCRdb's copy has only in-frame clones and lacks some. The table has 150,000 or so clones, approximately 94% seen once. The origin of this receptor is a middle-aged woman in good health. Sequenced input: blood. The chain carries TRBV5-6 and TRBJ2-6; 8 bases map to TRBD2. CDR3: CASSGEAGVSSGANVLTF. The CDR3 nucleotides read TGTGCCAGCAGCGGCGAAGCGGGAGTTTCCTCTGGGGCCAACGTCCTGACTTTC.